These T cell receptor beta chains were read from a single sample in a study of T cells in Graves' hyperthyroidism and ophthalmopathy. TCRdb independently ran MiXCR on the multiplex PCR reads; one entry per CDR3 protein. Seen here are around 600,000 distinct CDR3 sequences, about 45% observed once, and the top ten hold less than 9.5%. Sample: peripheral blood or thyroid tissue (not recorded which). These receptors were obtained from an adult man with Graves' disease, either hyperthyroidism or ophthalmopathy (not recorded which). Both conserved end residues are part of each CDR3. A D gene is named only where the DNA matches it firmly. Clone size is given for some rows only: seen once, a few or many times, or a class if the clone is expanded.

>14|TRBD1|many|TRBV5-1|TRBJ1-1
CASSNGQGGTEAFF
TGCGCCAGCAGCAATGGACAGGGCGGCACTGAAGCTTTCTTT
>14|NA|few|TRBV12-3/TRBV12-4|TRBJ1-5
CASSLKSGNQPQHF
TGTGCCAGCAGTCTTAAATCGGGCAATCAGCCCCAGCATTTT
>14|TRBD2|many|TRBV15|TRBJ2-7
CATSRDRGAYEQYF
TGTGCCACCAGCAGAGATCGGGGGGCCTACGAGCAGTACTTC
>15|TRBD1|NA|TRBV7-9|TRBJ1-5
CASSSTTGRNQPQHF
TGTGCCAGCAGCTCGACGACAGGGCGCAATCAGCCCCAGCATTTT
>14|NA|NA|TRBV29-1|TRBJ1-1
CSVGGGSMNTEAFF
TGCAGCGTTGGCGGGGGTAGTATGAACACTGAAGCTTTCTTT
>15|TRBD1|few|TRBV12-3/TRBV12-4|TRBJ1-5
CASSFFTGGDQPQHF
TGTGCCAGCAGTTTTTTCACAGGGGGCGACCAGCCCCAGCATTTT
>14|NA|NA|TRBV19|TRBJ1-1
CASKRGGPNTEAFF
TGTGCCAGTAAACGGGGGGGGCCGAACACTGAAGCTTTCTTT
>16|TRBD1|few|TRBV11-2|TRBJ1-2
CASSLDRGRLRYGYTF
TGTGCCAGCAGCTTAGACAGGGGGCGACTTAGATATGGCTACACCTTC
>15|NA|NA|TRBV7-2|TRBJ1-2
CASSLGIGTTSGYTF
TGTGCCAGCAGCTTAGGTATTGGGACGACAAGTGGCTACACCTTC
>14|NA|few|TRBV12-3/TRBV12-4|TRBJ1-1
CASTFALMNTEAFF
TGTGCCAGCACCTTTGCCCTAATGAACACTGAAGCTTTCTTT
>14|NA|once|TRBV25-1|TRBJ1-6
CASSGGGSVLPLHF
TGTGCCAGCAGTGGCGGCGGCAGTGTTTTACCCCTCCACTTT
>11|NA|medium-sized|TRBV5-1|TRBJ1-1
CASSLNTEAFF
TGTGCCAGCAGTTTGAACACTGAAGCTTTCTTT
>12|TRBD1|many|TRBV7-9|TRBJ1-2
CASSLRQGPYTF
TGTGCCAGCAGCTTACGACAGGGACCCTACACCTTC
>14|NA|NA|TRBV20-1|TRBJ2-7
CSALRGSGGYEQYF
TGCAGTGCCCTCCGGGGTTCTGGAGGCTACGAGCAGTACTTC
>15|NA|NA|TRBV25-1|TRBJ1-1
CASSEWLGERGEAFF
TGTGCCAGCAGTGAATGGTTAGGGGAGAGGGGTGAAGCTTTCTTT
>15|TRBD1|NA|TRBV19|TRBJ1-2
CASSIPVGTGLGYTF
TGTGCCAGTAGCATTCCGGTGGGGACAGGGTTAGGCTACACCTTC
>13|TRBD1|many|TRBV2|TRBJ2-7
CASSERQGYEQYF
TGTGCCAGCAGCGAAAGACAGGGTTACGAGCAGTACTTC
>15|TRBD1|many|TRBV20-1|TRBJ1-5
CSASHRGRGNQPQHF
TGCAGTGCTAGCCACAGGGGTAGGGGCAATCAGCCCCAGCATTTT
>14|NA|NA|TRBV2|TRBJ1-5
CASRGAWSNQPQHF
TGTGCCAGCAGGGGGGCATGGAGCAATCAGCCCCAGCATTTT
>13|NA|many|TRBV19|TRBJ1-5
CASSIRGGQPQHF
TGTGCCAGTAGTATCAGGGGAGGGCAGCCCCAGCATTTT
>12|NA|few|TRBV6-6|TRBJ1-2
CASSLTEYGYTF
TGTGCCAGCAGTTTAACGGAGTATGGCTACACCTTC
>13|NA|NA|TRBV20-1|TRBJ2-5
CSARADRQETQYF
TGCAGTGCTAGAGCGGACCGCCAAGAGACCCAGTACTTC
>15|TRBD1|once|TRBV25-1|TRBJ1-4
CASTDPRGSREKLFF
TGTGCCAGTACCGACCCCAGGGGGAGTCGTGAAAAACTGTTTTTT
>16|TRBD2|NA|TRBV5-1|TRBJ2-7
CASSLGHSGAGEEQYF
TGTGCCAGCAGCTTGGGACATAGCGGGGCGGGTGAGGAGCAGTACTTC
>13|NA|few|TRBV7-8|TRBJ1-2
CASSQTPTGGYTF
TGTGCCAGCAGCCAAACCCCGACGGGAGGCTACACCTTC
>13|TRBD1|many|TRBV29-1|TRBJ1-2
CSVDGQGLSGYTF
TGCAGCGTGGACGGACAGGGTTTGTCTGGCTACACCTTC
>12|NA|NA|TRBV19|TRBJ1-2
CASMDSAYGYTF
TGTGCCAGTATGGACTCGGCCTATGGCTACACCTTC
>11|NA|many|TRBV2|TRBJ1-4
CASNGGEKLFF
TGTGCCAGCAACGGCGGCGAAAAACTGTTTTTT
>14|NA|few|TRBV7-9|TRBJ2-7
CASSPNLYPYEQYF
TGTGCCAGCAGTCCCAATCTTTACCCCTACGAGCAGTACTTC
>12|TRBD1|NA|TRBV10-3|TRBJ1-1
CAISQGADEAFF
TGTGCCATCAGCCAGGGGGCCGATGAAGCTTTCTTT
>20|TRBD1|NA|TRBV9|TRBJ1-5
CASSAKGQGIPNRSNQPQHF
TGTGCCAGCAGCGCCAAGGGACAGGGGATCCCTAACAGGAGCAATCAGCCCCAGCATTTT
>17|TRBD1|NA|TRBV20-1|TRBJ1-5
CSASLTRLDRGNQPQHF
TGCAGTGCTAGTTTAACTCGTTTAGACAGGGGGAATCAGCCCCAGCATTTT
>12|NA|few|TRBV29-1|TRBJ1-1
CSVVPGRGEAFF
TGCAGCGTTGTTCCGGGACGGGGTGAAGCTTTCTTT
>14|TRBD1|NA|TRBV10-3|TRBJ1-1
CAISEGQGASEAFF
TGTGCCATCAGTGAGGGACAGGGGGCATCTGAAGCTTTCTTT
>15|NA|NA|TRBV5-1|TRBJ1-4
CASSAVQGIEEKLFF
TGCGCCAGCAGCGCGGTACAGGGCATAGAGGAAAAACTGTTTTTT
>12|TRBD1|NA|TRBV6-5|TRBJ1-2
CASQTGNYGYTF
TGTGCCAGCCAGACAGGGAACTATGGCTACACCTTC
>13|NA|NA|TRBV2|TRBJ1-1
CARVQLMNTEAFF
TGTGCTAGGGTTCAGCTCATGAACACTGAAGCTTTCTTT
>12|NA|NA|TRBV29-1|TRBJ2-3
CSVVPGTDTQYF
TGCAGCGTTGTCCCGGGCACAGATACGCAGTATTTT
>14|TRBD1|many|TRBV7-9|TRBJ1-4
CASSLEDRVEKLFF
TGTGCCAGCAGCTTAGAGGACAGGGTGGAAAAACTGTTTTTT
>15|TRBD2|NA|TRBV7-2|TRBJ2-5
CASSRLAGPQETQYF
TGTGCCAGCAGTAGACTAGCGGGGCCTCAAGAGACCCAGTACTTC
>16|TRBD1|many|TRBV24-1|TRBJ1-2
CATSDAGTDFYYGYTF
TGTGCCACCAGTGACGCTGGGACAGACTTCTACTATGGCTACACCTTC
>15|TRBD1|NA|TRBV2|TRBJ1-2
CASSLGPGQGRGYTF
TGTGCCAGCAGTTTAGGACCGGGACAGGGCCGGGGCTACACCTTC
>16|TRBD1|few|TRBV7-9|TRBJ2-7
CASSRGRTGDSYEQYF
TGTGCCAGCAGCCGGGGCCGGACAGGAGACTCCTACGAGCAGTACTTC
>12|TRBD1|NA|TRBV20-1|TRBJ1-2
CSARAGTVGYTF
TGCAGTGCTAGGGCCGGGACAGTTGGCTACACCTTC
>15|TRBD1|few|TRBV12-3/TRBV12-4|TRBJ2-5
CASGGPPGQGKTQYF
TGTGCCAGCGGGGGCCCTCCGGGACAGGGGAAGACCCAGTACTTC
>16|NA|NA|TRBV10-3|TRBJ1-5
CAISESGTHSNQPQHF
TGTGCCATCAGTGAGTCAGGAACCCATAGCAATCAGCCCCAGCATTTT
>13|NA|NA|TRBV29-1|TRBJ1-6
CSTYRAGNSPLHF
TGCAGCACTTACAGGGCAGGGAATTCACCCCTCCACTTT
>12|NA|NA|TRBV4-1|TRBJ1-1
CASIGLNTEAFF
TGCGCCAGCATAGGGCTGAACACTGAAGCTTTCTTT
>15|TRBD1|few|TRBV5-1|TRBJ1-1
CASSNKDRGSTEAFF
TGCGCCAGCAGCAACAAGGACAGGGGTTCCACTGAAGCTTTCTTT
>16|TRBD1|few|TRBV2|TRBJ1-5
CASRADRGNSNQPQHF
TGTGCCAGCAGGGCGGACAGGGGCAATAGCAATCAGCCCCAGCATTTT
>14|TRBD1|many|TRBV5-1|TRBJ2-7
CASSSSGQLYEQYF
TGCGCCAGCAGCTCATCGGGACAGTTATACGAGCAGTACTTC
>17|TRBD1|NA|TRBV7-2|TRBJ1-1
CASSLVSGGQGGTEAFF
TGTGCCAGCAGCTTAGTTTCAGGGGGACAGGGTGGTACTGAAGCTTTCTTT
>16|NA|many|TRBV5-1|TRBJ1-6
CASSLGTTVGNSPLHF
TGCGCCAGCAGCCTGGGGACCACAGTTGGCAATTCACCCCTCCACTTT
>14|NA|many|TRBV29-1|TRBJ1-1
CSVDPQGLGTEAFF
TGCAGCGTTGACCCACAGGGATTGGGCACTGAAGCTTTCTTT
>12|NA|NA|TRBV29-1|TRBJ1-2
CSLALANYGYTF
TGCAGCTTAGCGCTAGCCAACTATGGCTACACCTTC
>15|TRBD1|NA|TRBV7-9|TRBJ1-4
CASSAGTGGNEKLFF
TGTGCCAGCAGCGCCGGGACAGGCGGAAATGAAAAACTGTTTTTT
>14|NA|few|TRBV6-5|TRBJ1-2
CASSAGLQGYGYTF
TGTGCCAGCAGTGCGGGCCTACAGGGATATGGCTACACCTTC